This paragraph reports one T cell receptor (beta chain). Residents of about two dozen US areas, aged roughly 18 to 89 years, made up the participants. Two consecutive negative NP/OP PCR tests, clearance, or resolved symptoms defined Cohort 3 recovery. CDR1 and CDR2 from the germline V gene are PRHDT and FYEKMQ (reference sequence). The length of the CDR3 is 17 residues. The junction had 5 bases not matched to a gene; V was cut back by 4 bases and J by 0 bases. This sample was taken from a study of blood T cell repertoires in COVID-19. Across the study: Sites in the United States, Italy and Spain provided acute and convalescent COVID-19 samples.

The table came from immunoSEQ multiplex PCR; TCRdb's copy has only in-frame clones and leaves some out. In the table there are 210,000 or so clones, more than 80% of which are singletons. This chain uses TRBV13 with TRBJ2-6, with 8 bases matching TRBD1. Sequencing was done on a sample of PBMCs or T cells enriched from blood (not recorded which). The receptor was isolated from a man aged 55 to 70 who had recovered from COVID-19. The CDR3 region has the DNA TGTGCCAGCAGCTCTGGACAGGGCTTCTCTGGGGCCAACGTCCTGACTTTC. It yields the protein CASSSGQGFSGANVLTF.